These T cell receptor beta chains were read from a single sample in a study of cytomegalovirus exposure and HLA in healthy donors. The table came from immunoSEQ multiplex PCR; TCRdb's copy has only in-frame clones and leaves some out. The repertoire consists of 150,000 to 200,000 clones, with 77% occurring once and the leading ten covering more than 1.1%. The material sequenced was PBMCs. The receptors originated from a woman in her twenties or thirties in good health and CMV-seronegative. Both conserved end residues are part of each CDR3. The order of the fields is CDR3 length, J gene, clone size, V gene, D gene, CDR3 protein, CDR3 DNA. D genes are given only for firm matches. The size of a clone is reported for some rows only, either as once, few or many, or as a class for expanded clones.

>15|TRBJ2-5|-|TRBV5-4|-
CASSLKRNYQETQYF
TGTGCCAGCAGCTTGAAGAGGAACTACCAAGAGACCCAGTACTTC
>12|TRBJ2-7|-|TRBV28|-
CATQGDEYEQYF
TGTGCCACCCAAGGGGATGAATACGAGCAGTACTTC
>16|TRBJ1-4|-|TRBV30|-
CAWSIVLATSNEKLFF
TGTGCCTGGAGTATAGTTCTCGCCACTTCGAATGAAAAACTGTTTTTT
>14|TRBJ1-6|-|TRBV5-1|-
CASSQQPAGSPLHF
TGCGCCAGCAGCCAGCAGCCAGCAGGTTCACCCCTCCACTTT
>15|TRBJ1-5|few|TRBV10-3|-
CAISESRDFSRPQHF
TGTGCCATCAGTGAGTCCAGGGATTTTAGTCGGCCCCAGCATTTT
>17|TRBJ2-2|few|TRBV2|TRBD2
CASRALTSGESTGELFF
TGTGCCAGCCGTGCCCTAACTAGCGGGGAAAGCACCGGGGAGCTGTTTTTT
>15|TRBJ1-6|-|TRBV5-5|TRBD1
CASSLAQGASSPLHF
TGTGCCAGCAGCTTGGCACAGGGGGCTTCTTCACCCCTCCACTTT
>16|TRBJ1-6|-|TRBV5-1|-
CASSQALSGLNSPLHF
TGCGCCAGCAGCCAGGCACTCTCGGGGTTAAATTCACCCCTCCACTTT
>14|TRBJ1-2|-|TRBV6-5|TRBD1
CASRKTGGFSGYTF
TGTGCCAGCAGAAAAACAGGGGGCTTCTCTGGCTACACCTTC
>15|TRBJ2-7|-|TRBV28|TRBD2
CASMGLSGGSYEQYF
TGTGCCAGCATGGGGTTAAGCGGGGGTTCATACGAGCAGTACTTC
>15|TRBJ1-3|-|TRBV7-9|TRBD1
CASSSRQGTGNTIYF
TGTGCCAGCAGCTCCCGACAGGGGACTGGAAACACCATATATTTT
>14|TRBJ1-3|-|TRBV6-1|-
CASSGRLSGNTIYF
TGTGCCAGCAGTGGCAGGCTCTCTGGAAACACCATATATTTT
>14|TRBJ2-7|once|TRBV9|TRBD1
CASSPWTGGYEQYF
TGTGCCAGCAGCCCCTGGACAGGGGGCTACGAGCAGTACTTC
>12|TRBJ1-1|few|TRBV2|-
CASSEQGFEAFF
TGTGCCAGCAGTGAACAGGGATTTGAAGCTTTCTTT
>14|TRBJ2-2|-|TRBV27|-
CASSLQVLTGELFF
TGTGCCAGCAGTTTACAGGTGCTGACCGGGGAGCTGTTTTTT
>12|TRBJ1-1|-|TRBV6-5|-
CASSYPGEGTFF
TGTGCCAGCAGTTACCCAGGGGAAGGAACTTTCTTT
>14|TRBJ2-1|-|TRBV6-1|-
CASSEPAASNEQFF
TGTGCCAGCAGTGAACCGGCAGCGTCCAATGAGCAGTTCTTC
>14|TRBJ1-5|-|TRBV11-3|TRBD1
CASSWDRGGQPQHF
TGTGCCAGCAGTTGGGACAGGGGCGGTCAGCCCCAGCATTTT
>12|TRBJ2-5|-|TRBV6-1|TRBD1
CASRQGSETQYF
TGTGCCAGCAGACAGGGGTCAGAGACCCAGTACTTC
>14|TRBJ2-3|once|TRBV7-2|TRBD1
CASSRDRGTDTQYF
TGTGCCAGCAGCCGGGACAGGGGCACAGATACGCAGTATTTT
>14|TRBJ1-5|few|TRBV19|-
CASSLQGPAQPQHF
TGTGCCAGTAGTCTACAGGGTCCGGCTCAGCCCCAGCATTTT
>15|TRBJ1-4|-|TRBV5-4|-
CASSLERGVGEKLFF
TGTGCCAGCAGCTTGGAGCGGGGCGTGGGTGAAAAACTGTTTTTT
>11|TRBJ1-1|-|TRBV20-1|-
CSAGRNTEAFF
TGCAGTGCGGGCAGGAACACTGAAGCTTTCTTT
>14|TRBJ1-4|-|TRBV7-9|-
CASSHPVGSEKLFF
TGTGCCAGCAGCCACCCTGTGGGGAGTGAAAAACTGTTTTTT
>15|TRBJ1-6|-|TRBV7-2|-
CASSSSNRDTSPLHF
TGTGCCAGCAGCTCCTCGAACAGGGATACATCACCCCTCCACTTT
>15|TRBJ2-7|-|TRBV18|TRBD2
CASSGTSGIYYEQYF
TGTGCCAGCTCGGGGACTAGCGGGATCTACTACGAGCAGTACTTC
>12|TRBJ1-1|few|TRBV5-4|-
CASSFRGTEAFF
TGTGCCAGCAGCTTTCGAGGCACTGAAGCTTTCTTT